This TCR beta chain is from a study of T cell responses to AZD1222 COVID-19 vaccine. CDR1 ENHRY and CDR2 SYGVKD come from the germline V gene. The V and J ends lost 5 bases and 0 bases respectively, with 11 bases between them. The CDR3 contains 14 residues. Measured with immunoSEQ multiplex PCR; TCRdb has only the in-frame clones, and not every one. Of about 180,000 clones in the sample, 88% were seen once. As concerns this clone: Its antigen is currently unknown.

Study outcomes and limitations: Nearly half of spike-specific TCRs reportedly target unmutated variant regions. Clonal diversity was possibly underestimated, and the donors were mostly white British, with more females. Baseline seropositivity characterized only a handful of AZD1222 recipients.

The chain carries TRBV10-3 and TRBJ2-7; no reliable D call. Material: peripheral blood, obtained 28 days after the second AZD1222 dose. This receptor was obtained from an adult who received the AZD1222 COVID-19 vaccine. CDR3 in DNA: TGTGCCATCAGTTACAGCGTCTCCTCCTACGAGCAGTACTTC. Translated, it gives CAISYSVSSYEQYF.